Listed below are T cell receptor beta chains from one sample, sequenced in a study of shared clonotypes between healthy human individuals. The protocol was immunoSEQ multiplex PCR, while the TCRdb copy is restricted to in-frame clones and leaves out a portion. Of hundreds of thousands of clones detected, over 75% appear once; the ten largest clones hold around 15%. Sequenced sample: memory CD8+ T cells sorted from blood. Receptors were obtained from a man aged 18 to 30 in good health. Each CDR3 is given with its conserved first and last residue. A D gene is named only where the DNA matches it firmly. Expanded clones get a size class; other rows say once, few or many, or leave the size out.

D: .
size: .
V: TRBV19
J: TRBJ2-1
CDR3: CASIRETELYNEQFF
DNA: TGTGCCAGTATTAGGGAGACAGAACTCTACAATGAGCAGTTCTTC

D: .
size: .
V: TRBV4-1
J: TRBJ2-1
CDR3: CASSPVLGDYNEQFF
DNA: TGCGCCAGCAGCCCGGTGTTAGGAGATTACAATGAGCAGTTCTTC

D: TRBD1
size: .
V: TRBV28
J: TRBJ2-5
CDR3: CASRSGQGEYQETQYF
DNA: TGTGCCAGCAGGTCCGGACAGGGAGAGTACCAAGAGACCCAGTACTTC

D: .
size: .
V: TRBV21-1
J: TRBJ2-7
CDR3: CASRGQAEVLPYEQYF
DNA: TGTGCCAGTAGAGGACAGGCCGAAGTACTACCCTACGAGCAGTACTTC

D: TRBD2
size: once
V: TRBV7-8
J: TRBJ2-5
CDR3: CASSGLLAGVPQETQYF
DNA: TGTGCCAGCAGCGGACTGCTAGCGGGAGTCCCACAAGAGACCCAGTACTTC

D: TRBD2
size: .
V: TRBV7-8
J: TRBJ2-1
CDR3: CASSGSLAGEVEQFF
DNA: TGTGCCAGCAGCGGATCACTAGCGGGAGAAGTTGAGCAGTTCTTC

D: .
size: .
V: TRBV2
J: TRBJ1-1
CDR3: CASSESNTEAFF
DNA: TGTGCCAGCAGTGAATCCAACACTGAAGCTTTCTTT

D: TRBD2
size: .
V: TRBV28
J: TRBJ2-5
CDR3: CASSLDSGGPQETQYF
DNA: TGTGCCAGCAGTTTGGATAGCGGGGGACCTCAAGAGACCCAGTACTTC

D: .
size: .
V: TRBV4-3
J: TRBJ2-1
CDR3: CASSLSSYNEQFF
DNA: TGCGCCAGCAGCCTTAGCTCCTACAATGAGCAGTTCTTC

D: .
size: .
V: TRBV4-1
J: TRBJ1-2
CDR3: CASSQAGTGQGYGYTF
DNA: TGCGCCAGCAGCCAAGCCGGCACAGGGCAAGGCTATGGCTACACCTTC

D: .
size: .
V: TRBV5-6
J: TRBJ1-1
CDR3: CASSFGGGEAFF
DNA: TGTGCCAGCAGCTTCGGCGGCGGTGAAGCTTTCTTT

D: .
size: .
V: TRBV13
J: TRBJ2-5
CDR3: CASSSGGEETQYF
DNA: TGTGCCAGCAGCTCAGGAGGTGAAGAGACCCAGTACTTC

D: .
size: once
V: TRBV12-5
J: TRBJ2-1
CDR3: CASGLVFPLHSMINEQFF
DNA: TGTGCTAGTGGTTTGGTATTCCCCCTCCATAGCATGATTAATGAGCAGTTCTTC

D: .
size: .
V: TRBV20-1
J: TRBJ2-7
CDR3: CRVPNPYEQYF
DNA: TGCAGAGTCCCTAACCCCTACGAGCAGTACTTC

D: .
size: .
V: TRBV15
J: TRBJ2-1
CDR3: CATSSRRYNEQFF
DNA: TGTGCCACCAGCAGCAGGCGGTACAATGAGCAGTTCTTC

D: .
size: .
V: TRBV7-9
J: TRBJ1-5
CDR3: CASSWGNQPQHF
DNA: TGTGCCAGCAGCTGGGGTAATCAGCCCCAGCATTTT

D: .
size: once
V: TRBV2
J: TRBJ1-4
CDR3: CASSVELRLFF
DNA: TGTGCCAGCAGTGTGGAGTTGCGGCTGTTTTTT

D: TRBD2
size: .
V: TRBV5-4
J: TRBJ2-3
CDR3: CASSSPGTNTDTQYF
DNA: TGTGCCAGCAGCTCCCCCGGGACTAACACAGATACGCAGTATTTT

D: TRBD1
size: .
V: TRBV7-8
J: TRBJ2-5
CDR3: CASSSGTGQETQYF
DNA: TGTGCCAGCAGCTCCGGGACAGGGCAAGAGACCCAGTACTTC

D: .
size: .
V: TRBV13
J: TRBJ2-7
CDR3: CASSFLGQEYSYEQYF
DNA: TGTGCCAGCAGCTTCCTCGGGCAGGAATACTCCTACGAGCAGTACTTC

D: .
size: .
V: TRBV27
J: TRBJ2-1
CDR3: CASSPPGQNNEQFF
DNA: TGTGCCAGCAGTCCCCCCGGACAGAACAATGAGCAGTTCTTC

D: TRBD2
size: .
V: TRBV29-1
J: TRBJ2-7
CDR3: CSVDSSGYEQYF
DNA: TGCAGCGTTGATTCTAGCGGCTACGAGCAGTACTTC

D: .
size: .
V: TRBV7-9
J: TRBJ1-5
CDR3: CASSRGNQPQHF
DNA: TGTGCCAGCAGTAGAGGAAATCAGCCCCAGCATTTT

D: .
size: once
V: TRBV28
J: TRBJ1-2
CDR3: CASSLYGGPYGYTF
DNA: TGTGCCAGCAGTTTATATGGGGGTCCCTATGGCTACACCTTC

D: TRBD1
size: .
V: TRBV4-1
J: TRBJ2-2
CDR3: CASSRTGSSGELFF
DNA: TGCGCCAGCAGCCGGACAGGTTCTTCCGGGGAGCTGTTTTTT

D: .
size: .
V: TRBV5-5
J: TRBJ2-7
CDR3: CASSSVSYEQYF
DNA: TGTGCCAGCAGCTCCGTATCGTACGAGCAGTACTTC

D: .
size: once
V: TRBV7-2
J: TRBJ2-3
CDR3: CASSLFKLPTTDTQYF
DNA: TGTGCCAGCAGCTTATTTAAGTTACCGACCACAGATACGCAGTATTTT

D: TRBD2
size: .
V: TRBV2
J: TRBJ2-5
CDR3: CASSAWTRQETQYF
DNA: TGTGCCAGCAGCGCTTGGACTAGGCAAGAGACCCAGTACTTC

D: .
size: .
V: TRBV5-6
J: TRBJ1-4
CDR3: CASSQTDSDLNRELFF
DNA: TGTGCCAGCAGCCAAACGGACAGCGATCTCAACCGAGAACTGTTTTTT

D: TRBD2
size: .
V: TRBV2
J: TRBJ2-7
CDR3: CASSSGDSYEQYF
DNA: TGTGCCAGTTCTAGCGGGGATTCCTACGAGCAGTACTTC

D: .
size: once
V: TRBV18
J: TRBJ1-1
CDR3: CASSTENTEAFF
DNA: TGTGCCAGCTCTACCGAAAACACTGAAGCTTTCTTT

D: .
size: many
V: TRBV4-2
J: TRBJ2-1
CDR3: CASSQGLYNEQFF
DNA: TGTGCCAGCAGCCAAGGCCTGTACAATGAGCAGTTCTTC

D: .
size: .
V: TRBV6-1
J: TRBJ1-5
CDR3: CASRVRGSNQPQHF
DNA: TGTGCCAGCAGAGTCAGGGGTAGCAATCAGCCCCAGCATTTT

D: .
size: .
V: TRBV11-2
J: TRBJ1-2
CDR3: CASRTKGDGGYTF
DNA: TGTGCCAGCAGGACCAAAGGAGACGGTGGCTACACCTTC